Below are 10 T cell receptor beta chains sequenced from a single sample in a study of blood T cell repertoires in COVID-19. Assay used: immunoSEQ multiplex PCR; TCRdb lists only in-frame clones, some missing. The sample has more than 85,000 clones, around nine tenths seen once. The specimen sequenced was peripheral blood. Receptors originate from a man aged 50 to 59 with active COVID-19.

The V call is TRBV9, the J call TRBJ2-3, with D tentatively TRBD1 (6 bases). The CDR3 spans 13 residues. Germline assignment: CDR1 SGDLS and CDR2 YYNGEE. V was trimmed by 2 bases and J by 6 bases, leaving 10 bases between them. DNA for the CDR3: TGTGCCAGCAGCGTCCTTCAGGGGGATACGCAGTATTTT. Amino acids: CASSVLQGDTQYF.

A few counts support this clone. The rearrangement uses TRBV2 and TRBJ2-3, with 12 nucleotides matching TRBD2. Germline V CDR1 and CDR2: SNHLY, FYNNEI. The CDR3 runs to 16 residues. Losses at the gene ends were 5 bases for V and 1 base for J; bases not matched to a gene: 4. The CDR3 DNA follows: TGTGCCAGCAGTAGGGGACTAGCGGGCGGCACAGATACGCAGTATTTT. Translated: CASSRGLAGGTDTQYF.

The chain joins TRBV6-5 to TRBJ1-6; D is undetermined. The germline CDR1 and CDR2 sequences are MNHEY and SVGAGI. The CDR3 sequence is 14 residues long. V lost 5 bases and J 11 bases, leaving 16 bases between the germline ends. CDR3 coding DNA: TGTGCCAGCAGTACTAACTACCGGGAGGCACCCCTCCACTTT. This gives the protein CASSTNYREAPLHF.

The rearrangement links TRBV24-1 to TRBJ2-1; TRBD1 might be the D (5 bases). CDR1 is KGHDR and CDR2 is SFDVKD in the germline V gene. The CDR3 runs to 15 residues. V was clipped by 2 bases and J by 4 bases, with 11 bases between them. CDR3 nucleotide sequence: TGTGCCACCAGTGATTACTCCAGGGATTACAATGAGCAGTTCTTC. Residues: CATSDYSRDYNEQFF.

V and J are TRBV6-5 and TRBJ1-4; tentatively, D is TRBD1 (5 bases). Germline lookup yields CDR1 MNHEY and CDR2 SVGAGI. Trimming took off 6 bases at V and 8 bases at J, with 13 bases between the two ends. This CDR3 is 13 amino acids long. The CDR3 protein is CASSWGVGEKLFF. CDR3 in DNA: TGTGCCAGCAGCTGGGGGGTTGGGGAAAAACTGTTTTTT.

J is TRBJ2-7 and V is TRBV7-2, with TRBD1 matching 9 bases. The germline gives CDR1 SGHTA, CDR2 FQGNSA. The trim removed 4 bases at V and 0 bases at J, leaving 4 bases unmatched. CDR3 length: 15 amino acids. CDR3 sequence reads: CASSSRDRVSYEQYF. The CDR3 coding sequence is TGTGCCAGCAGCTCCCGGGACAGGGTCTCCTACGAGCAGTACTTC.

The chain links TRBV25-1 to TRBJ2-4; a possible D gene is TRBD1 (6 bases). CDR1 is MGHDK and CDR2 is SYGVNS in the germline V gene. V was trimmed by 6 bases and J by 8 bases, leaving 11 bases between them. The CDR3 covers 12 residues. The CDR3 region is CASRQGSDIQYF. The CDR3 nucleotides are TGTGCCAGCAGGCAGGGGTCGGACATTCAGTACTTC.

The chain combines TRBV7-9 with TRBJ2-1; 10 bases align to TRBD1. The CDR3 is 16 amino acids. The germline gives CDR1 SEHNR, CDR2 FQNEAQ (reference sequence). After removal of 5 bases from V and 6 bases from J, the junction contained 10 bases not matched to a gene. CDR3: CASSPPSWTGGNEQFF. CDR3 nucleotides: TGTGCCAGCAGCCCCCCGAGTTGGACAGGGGGCAATGAGCAGTTCTTC.

This clone appeared many times. V is TRBV6-5 and J is TRBJ2-7, with D possibly matching TRBD1 (6 bases). Germline V CDR1 and CDR2: MNHEY, SVGAGI. The CDR3 is 14 amino acids. Trimming shortened V by 10 bases and J by 0 bases, and 16 bases separated the two germline ends. CDR3 amino acids: CATQDSYSSYEQYF. The CDR3 nucleotides are TGTGCCACCCAGGACAGTTACAGCTCCTACGAGCAGTACTTC.

The rearrangement links TRBV15 to TRBJ2-1, with no clear D. The germline CDR1 and CDR2 sequences are LNHNV and YYDKDF (reference sequence). V lost 3 bases and J lost 1, with 7 bases in between. The length of the CDR3 is 14 residues. CDR3 DNA: TGTGCCACCAGCAGGTCCAGTTCCTACAATGAGCAGTTCTTC. It yields the protein CATSRSSSYNEQFF.